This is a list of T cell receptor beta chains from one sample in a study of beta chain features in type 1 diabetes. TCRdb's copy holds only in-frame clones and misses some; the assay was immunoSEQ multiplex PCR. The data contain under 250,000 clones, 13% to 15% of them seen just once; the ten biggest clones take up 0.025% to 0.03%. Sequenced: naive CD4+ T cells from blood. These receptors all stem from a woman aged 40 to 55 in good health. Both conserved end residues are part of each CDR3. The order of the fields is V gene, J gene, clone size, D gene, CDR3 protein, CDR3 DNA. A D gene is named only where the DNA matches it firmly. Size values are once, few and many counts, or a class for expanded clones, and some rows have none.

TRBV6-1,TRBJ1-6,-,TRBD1,CASSERTGVNSPLHF,TGTGCCAGCAGTGAGCGGACAGGGGTTAATTCACCCCTCCACTTT
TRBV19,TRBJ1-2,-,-,CASIERGYLAGYTF,TGTGCCAGTATCGAACGGGGATATTTAGCTGGCTACACCTTC
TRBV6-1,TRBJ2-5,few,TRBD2,CASSSGGTGETQYF,TGTGCCAGCAGTAGCGGGGGGACGGGAGAGACCCAGTACTTC
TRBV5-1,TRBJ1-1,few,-,CASSTGDLPNTEAFF,TGCGCCAGCAGCACTGGAGACCTTCCAAACACTGAAGCTTTCTTT
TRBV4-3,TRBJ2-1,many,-,CASSQVSEQFF,TGCGCCAGCAGCCAAGTCTCGGAGCAGTTCTTC
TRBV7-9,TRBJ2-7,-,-,CASSLGQGEAEQYF,TGTGCCAGCAGCTTGGGTCAGGGGGAGGCAGAGCAGTACTTC
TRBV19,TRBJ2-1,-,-,CASKRAAEQFF,TGTGCCAGTAAGCGGGCCGCTGAGCAGTTCTTC
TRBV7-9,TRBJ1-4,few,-,CASSLDGDGEKLFF,TGTGCCAGCAGCTTAGACGGGGATGGAGAAAAACTGTTTTTT
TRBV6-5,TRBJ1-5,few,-,CASSLQGSEPQHF,TGTGCCAGCAGCCTACAGGGTAGTGAGCCCCAGCATTTT
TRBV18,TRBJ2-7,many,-,CASSPPQGSSEQYF,TGTGCCAGCTCACCACCTCAGGGTTCTAGCGAGCAGTACTTC
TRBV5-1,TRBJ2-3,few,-,CASSLAYRRGLGEDTQYF,TGCGCCAGCAGCTTGGCTTATCGTAGGGGCCTAGGGGAAGATACGCAGTATTTT
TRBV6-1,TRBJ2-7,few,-,CASSDQGGVGEQYF,TGTGCCAGCAGTGATCAGGGGGGAGTGGGTGAGCAGTACTTC
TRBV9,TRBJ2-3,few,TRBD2,CASSGVRLAGGIFTTDTQYF,TGTGCCAGCAGCGGAGTGAGACTAGCGGGGGGAATCTTCACCACAGATACGCAGTATTTT
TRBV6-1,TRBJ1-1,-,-,CASSEGFRGRFF,TGTGCCAGCAGTGAAGGCTTCCGCGGCCGTTTCTTT
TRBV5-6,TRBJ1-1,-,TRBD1,CASSLARGDAEAFF,TGTGCCAGCAGCTTGGCCAGGGGGGACGCTGAAGCTTTCTTT
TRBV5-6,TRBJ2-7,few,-,CASSFGGVYEQYF,TGTGCCAGCAGCTTTGGCGGGGTCTACGAGCAGTACTTC
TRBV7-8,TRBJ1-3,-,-,CASSSEQARNTIYF,TGTGCCAGCAGCTCCGAACAGGCCCGAAACACCATATATTTT
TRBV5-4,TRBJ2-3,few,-,CASSLGGSGGFTDTQYF,TGTGCCAGCAGCCTGGGAGGTAGCGGAGGTTTCACAGATACGCAGTATTTT
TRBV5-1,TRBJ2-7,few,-,CASSLGHEQYF,TGCGCCAGCAGCTTGGGTCACGAGCAGTACTTC
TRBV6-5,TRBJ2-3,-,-,CASRQPSTDTQYF,TGTGCCAGCAGACAACCTAGCACAGATACGCAGTATTTT
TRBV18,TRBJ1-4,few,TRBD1,CASSSTGVEKLFF,TGTGCCAGCTCATCGACAGGGGTCGAAAAACTGTTTTTT
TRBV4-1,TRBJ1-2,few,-,CASSQDRGVGYGYTF,TGCGCCAGCAGCCAGGACCGCGGGGTGGGGTATGGCTACACCTTC
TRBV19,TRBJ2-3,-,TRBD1,CASSGLPGQGGGDTQYF,TGTGCCAGTAGCGGTCTACCGGGACAGGGTGGAGGAGATACGCAGTATTTT
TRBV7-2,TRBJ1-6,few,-,CASSINRSYNSPLHF,TGTGCCAGCAGCATAAACAGGTCCTATAATTCACCCCTCCACTTT
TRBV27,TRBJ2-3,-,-,CASRDWSSTDTQYF,TGTGCCAGCCGGGACTGGTCTAGCACAGATACGCAGTATTTT
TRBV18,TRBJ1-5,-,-,CASSPRQGRGNQPQHF,TGTGCCAGCTCACCCAGGCAGGGAAGAGGCAATCAGCCCCAGCATTTT
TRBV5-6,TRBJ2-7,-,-,CASSLGLLSYEQYF,TGTGCCAGCAGCTTGGGACTTCTCTCCTACGAGCAGTACTTC
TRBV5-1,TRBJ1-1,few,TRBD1,CASSTRQGAGTEAFF,TGCGCCAGCAGCACGAGACAGGGGGCGGGCACTGAAGCTTTCTTT
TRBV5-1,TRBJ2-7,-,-,CASSLDTSGEQYF,TGCGCCAGCAGCTTGGACACCTCGGGGGAGCAGTACTTC
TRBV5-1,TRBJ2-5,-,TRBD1,CASSSGQGQETQYF,TGCGCCAGCAGCTCCGGACAGGGGCAAGAGACCCAGTACTTC
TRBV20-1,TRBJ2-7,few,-,CSARDMREQYF,TGCAGTGCTAGAGATATGAGGGAGCAGTACTTC
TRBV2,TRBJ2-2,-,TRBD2,CASGGLAGPTGELFF,TGTGCCAGCGGGGGACTAGCGGGACCAACCGGGGAGCTGTTTTTT
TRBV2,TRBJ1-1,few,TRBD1,CASSSRDSYTEAFF,TGTGCCAGCAGTTCCCGGGACAGTTACACTGAAGCTTTCTTT
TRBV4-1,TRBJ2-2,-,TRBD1,CASSQADRTGELFF,TGCGCCAGCAGCCAAGCGGACAGGACCGGGGAGCTGTTTTTT
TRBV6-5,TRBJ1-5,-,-,CASSQNDRQPQHF,TGTGCCAGCAGTCAGAACGACAGGCAGCCCCAGCATTTT
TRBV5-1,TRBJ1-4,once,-,CASRPGAGNEKLFF,TGCGCCAGCAGGCCCGGGGCGGGGAATGAAAAACTGTTTTTT
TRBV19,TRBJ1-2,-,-,CASSTSGNSYGYTF,TGTGCCAGTAGTACCTCAGGGAATTCCTATGGCTACACCTTC
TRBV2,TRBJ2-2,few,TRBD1,CASSLRQGGNGGELFF,TGTGCCAGCAGCCTGAGACAGGGTGGGAACGGCGGGGAGCTGTTTTTT
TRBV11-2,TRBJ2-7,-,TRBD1,CASSLVRGFEQYF,TGTGCCAGCAGCTTAGTCAGGGGGTTCGAGCAGTACTTC
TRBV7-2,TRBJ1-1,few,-,CASRSQGNTEAFF,TGTGCCAGCAGATCACAGGGGAACACTGAAGCTTTCTTT
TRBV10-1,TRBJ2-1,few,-,CASSYGPPTHLNEQFF,TGCGCCAGCAGCTACGGTCCCCCCACCCACTTGAATGAGCAGTTCTTC
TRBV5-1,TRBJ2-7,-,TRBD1,CASRGQGSYEQYF,TGCGCCAGCAGAGGACAGGGAAGCTACGAGCAGTACTTC
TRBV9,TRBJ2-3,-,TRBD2,CASTPGLAGTDTQYF,TGTGCCAGCACCCCGGGACTAGCGGGCACAGATACGCAGTATTTT
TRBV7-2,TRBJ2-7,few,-,CASSSPRYEQYF,TGTGCCAGCAGCTCCCCGAGGTACGAGCAGTACTTC
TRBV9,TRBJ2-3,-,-,CADSKTDTQYF,TGTGCCGACAGCAAGACAGATACGCAGTATTTT
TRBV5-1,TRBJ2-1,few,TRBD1,CASSLDRGDTEQFF,TGCGCCAGCAGCTTGGACAGGGGGGACACTGAGCAGTTCTTC
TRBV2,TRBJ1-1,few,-,CASSLNTEAFF,TGTGCCAGTTCTTTGAACACTGAAGCTTTCTTT
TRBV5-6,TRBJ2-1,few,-,CASGLLGTQLNEQFF,TGTGCCAGCGGCCTTCTCGGGACACAGCTTAATGAGCAGTTCTTC
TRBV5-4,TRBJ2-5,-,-,CASRTDQETQYF,TGTGCCAGCAGGACAGATCAAGAGACCCAGTACTTC
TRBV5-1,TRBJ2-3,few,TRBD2,CASTSAGLSTDTQYF,TGCGCCAGCACCTCAGCGGGGCTAAGCACAGATACGCAGTATTTT
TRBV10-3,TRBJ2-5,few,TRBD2,CAISETRTSGTSRRETQYF,TGTGCCATCAGTGAGACCAGGACTAGCGGGACCTCCCGACGGGAGACCCAGTACTTC
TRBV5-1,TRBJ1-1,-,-,CASSPSGGGMNTEAFF,TGCGCCAGCAGCCCCTCGGGGGGGGGTATGAACACTGAAGCTTTCTTT
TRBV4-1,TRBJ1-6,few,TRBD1,CASSNGQGTNSPLHF,TGCGCCAGCAGCAACGGACAGGGCACAAATTCACCCCTCCACTTT
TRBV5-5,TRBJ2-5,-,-,CASSLPSSETQYF,TGTGCCAGCAGCTTACCTAGCAGTGAGACCCAGTACTTC
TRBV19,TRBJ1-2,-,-,CASSIVTPSGTGYTF,TGTGCCAGTAGTATTGTCACTCCGTCAGGTACTGGCTACACCTTC
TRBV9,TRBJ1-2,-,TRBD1,CASSGIGQGAGYGYTF,TGTGCCAGCAGCGGTATTGGACAGGGGGCAGGATATGGCTACACCTTC
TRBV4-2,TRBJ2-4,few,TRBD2,CASSRTSGGLNIQYF,TGTGCCAGCAGCCGCACTAGCGGGGGCTTAAACATTCAGTACTTC